This entry features one T cell receptor beta chain sequence. Its matching antigen is unknown. TCR beta CDR3 regions were amplified from RNA transcripts. First-round RT-PCR with HTBI primers amplified the TCR CDR3 region. TCRdb redid the calling of the multiplex PCR reads with MiXCR, one entry per CDR3 protein. The table includes some 300,000 distinct CDR3 sequences, less than 20% detected once. The sample originates from a study of T cells in Graves' hyperthyroidism and ophthalmopathy. Study observations and caveats: Blood also carried most thyroid clonotypes expanded above 0.001. Ophthalmopathy was identified by the model a median about 6 months ahead of onset.

Ophthalmopathy patients had Clinical Activity Score at least 3, NOSPECS grade at least 4, duration under 3 months. Sequenced input: blood. The origin of this receptor is a man aged 50-60 years with Graves' ophthalmopathy.

DNA of the CDR3: TGTGCCAGCAGTGGGGACAGGGGTCAAGATACGCAGTATTTT. Its translation is CASSGDRGQDTQYF. The chain joins TRBV25-1 to TRBJ2-3, with 10 bases lining up with TRBD1. With V trimmed by 4 bases and J by 5 bases, 3 bases remained unmatched. The CDR3 is 14 amino acids. Germline-derived CDR1 and CDR2 are MGHDK and SYGVNS.